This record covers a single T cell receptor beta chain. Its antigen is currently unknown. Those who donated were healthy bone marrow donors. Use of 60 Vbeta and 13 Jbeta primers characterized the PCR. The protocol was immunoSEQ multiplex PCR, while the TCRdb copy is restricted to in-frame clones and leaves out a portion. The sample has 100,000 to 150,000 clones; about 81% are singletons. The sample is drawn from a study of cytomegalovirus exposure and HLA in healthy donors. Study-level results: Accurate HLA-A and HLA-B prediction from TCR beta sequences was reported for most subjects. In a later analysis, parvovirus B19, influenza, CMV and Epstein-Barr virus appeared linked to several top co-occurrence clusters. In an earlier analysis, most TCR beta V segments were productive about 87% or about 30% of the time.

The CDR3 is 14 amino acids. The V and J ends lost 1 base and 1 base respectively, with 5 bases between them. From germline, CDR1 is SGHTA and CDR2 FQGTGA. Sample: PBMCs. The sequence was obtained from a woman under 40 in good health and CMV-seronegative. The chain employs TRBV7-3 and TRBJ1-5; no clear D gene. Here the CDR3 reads CASSLRESNQPQHF. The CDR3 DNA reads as TGTGCCAGCAGCTTAAGGGAGAGCAATCAGCCCCAGCATTTT.